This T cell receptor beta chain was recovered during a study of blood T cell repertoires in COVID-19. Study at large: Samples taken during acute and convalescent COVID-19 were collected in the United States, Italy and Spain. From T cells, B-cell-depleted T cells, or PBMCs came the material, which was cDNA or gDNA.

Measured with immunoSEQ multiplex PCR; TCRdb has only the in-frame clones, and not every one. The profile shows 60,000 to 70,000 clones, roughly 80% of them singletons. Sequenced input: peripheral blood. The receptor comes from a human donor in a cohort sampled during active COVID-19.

The CDR3: CASSLDPSGSYEQYF. In DNA form, the CDR3 reads TGTGCCAGCAGCTTAGACCCTAGCGGGTCCTACGAGCAGTACTTC. The chain joins TRBV7-8 to TRBJ2-7, with TRBD2 matching over 8 bases. Germline V gene lookup returns CDR1 SGHVS and CDR2 FQNEAQ. The CDR3 contains 15 residues. V trimming: 1 base; J trimming: 1 base; junction bases outside the gene matches: 3.